Each of the 29 T cell receptor beta chains below was sequenced from the same sample in a study of T cells in Graves' hyperthyroidism and ophthalmopathy. Using RNA transcripts as the source, TCR beta CDR3 regions were amplified. When the TCR CDR3 underwent first-round RT-PCR, the HTBI primer set was used. TCRdb called the multiplex PCR reads again in MiXCR, with one record for every CDR3 protein. The data contain roughly 420,000 distinct CDR3 sequences, roughly 13% of them singletons. What was sequenced was blood. All receptors come from a woman aged 18-29 years with Graves' hyperthyroidism.

V gene TRBV9 combines with J gene TRBJ2-1, with TRBD1 matching 8 bases. Unmatched junction bases numbered 5, after V lost 3 bases and J lost 3 bases. The CDR3 spans 15 residues. CDR1 is SGDLS and CDR2 is YYNGEE in the germline V gene. This CDR3 reads CASSEGDRGYNEQFF. Written as DNA, the CDR3 is TGTGCCAGCAGCGAAGGAGACAGGGGCTACAATGAGCAGTTCTTC.

This clonotype has a count of ten or more. The chain has TRBV3-1 and TRBJ2-3; 14 nucleotides match TRBD2. Germline trimming cut 4 bases from V and 5 bases from J; bases unmatched to any gene: 8. The CDR3 is 17 amino acids. Germline V gene lookup returns CDR1 LGHDT and CDR2 YNNKEL (reference sequence). In DNA, the CDR3 is TGTGCCAGCAGCCCACGCCTGACTAGCGGGAGGGGAGATACGCAGTATTTT. The encoded protein is CASSPRLTSGRGDTQYF.

This clonotype was picked up a small number of times. The rearrangement uses TRBV6-1 and TRBJ1-4, with D unresolved. CDR1 is MNHNS, CDR2 SASEGT, per germline. V gave up 5 bases and J gave up 0 bases, with 16 bases separating them. This CDR3 has 17 residues. The CDR3 protein is CASSFFPPRATNEKLFF. CDR3 in DNA: TGTGCCAGCAGTTTTTTTCCCCCGCGCGCAACTAATGAAAAACTGTTTTTT.

At least ten counts were recorded for this clonotype. The V and J genes are TRBV7-8 and TRBJ1-5, with 7 bases matching TRBD1. The V segment lost 3 bases and the J segment 4 bases; nucleotides outside the gene matches: 12. This CDR3 region has 17 residues. The germline V gene encodes CDR1 SGHVS and CDR2 FQNEAQ. CDR3 DNA sequence: TGTGCCAGCAGCTTGCGTTCCGGACAGGCGGAAAATCAGCCCCAGCATTTT. Protein: CASSLRSGQAENQPQHF.

This clonotype was seen many times. The chain recombines TRBV3-1 with TRBJ1-1; D is possibly TRBD1 (5 bases). The CDR3 has 14 residues. The V and J ends lost 3 bases and 4 bases respectively, with 12 bases between them. CDR1 and CDR2 from the germline V gene are LGHDT and YNNKEL (reference sequence). Written as DNA, the CDR3 is TGTGCCAGCAGCCAGGTGGGGCACGGCACTGAAGCTTTCTTT. Translated, it gives CASSQVGHGTEAFF.

This clonotype has more than one count but fewer than ten. The chain employs TRBV18 and TRBJ2-7, with no clear D. There are 11 residues in the CDR3. Trimming cost V 5 bases and J 5 bases, with 7 bases left between them. CDR1 and CDR2 from the germline V gene are KGHSH and LQKENI. Here the CDR3 reads CASSKDHEQYF. CDR3 nucleotides: TGTGCCAGCTCAAAGGACCACGAGCAGTACTTC.

In its sample, this clonotype was seen many times. The rearrangement links TRBV4-1 to TRBJ2-1; no clear D gene. Trimming stripped 0 bases from V and 9 bases from J, with 3 bases between. CDR1 is MGHRA, CDR2 YSYEKL, per germline. This CDR3 has 11 amino acids. CDR3 in DNA: TGCGCCAGCAGCCAAGATGGTGAGCAGTTCTTC. Protein: CASSQDGEQFF.

This clonotype has at least ten counts. The gene calls are TRBV19 and TRBJ2-5, with a tentative D call TRBD1 (6 bases). V lost 4 bases to trimming and J lost 1 base, with 7 bases between them. CDR1 LNHDA and CDR2 SQIVND come from the germline V gene (reference sequence). The CDR3 spans 13 residues. In DNA form, the CDR3 reads TGTGCCAGTAGTAAGGACAGCCAAGAGACCCAGTACTTC. Protein sequence: CASSKDSQETQYF.

In its sample, this clonotype was seen many times. V and J are TRBV10-3 and TRBJ1-1; possibly TRBD1 for D (5 bases). V was shortened by 6 bases and J by 2 bases, with 10 bases between the two germline ends. Germline CDR1 is ENHRY and CDR2 is SYGVKD. The CDR3 runs to 13 residues. In DNA form, the CDR3 reads TGTGCCATCAGGGGACGGATCAACACTGAAGCTTTCTTT. Translation gives CAIRGRINTEAFF.

This clonotype was counted many times. The chain is built from TRBV11-3 and TRBJ2-2; TRBD2 matches 9 bases. CDR3 length: 15 residues. Trimming at V came to 5 bases and at J to 6 bases, leaving 7 bases not matched to a gene. Per the germline V gene, CDR1 is SGHNT and CDR2 is YENEEA. Here the CDR3 DNA reads TGTGCCAGCAGCCGATCAGCGGGAGGTGCCGGGGAGCTGTTTTTT. Protein product: CASSRSAGGAGELFF.

V and J are TRBV19 and TRBJ1-1; D gene ambiguous. Trimming pared 7 bases from V and 0 bases from J, leaving 3 bases between. The length of the CDR3 is 11 residues. The germline CDR1 and CDR2 sequences are LNHDA and SQIVND (reference sequence). The CDR3 region is CASNMNTEAFF. The CDR3 DNA sequence: TGTGCCAGTAACATGAACACTGAAGCTTTCTTT.

The V and J genes are TRBV9 and TRBJ2-7; tentative D call: TRBD2 (6 bases). Trimming removed 0 bases at V and 2 bases at J, with 15 bases between. Germline V lookup: CDR1 SGDLS, CDR2 YYNGEE. CDR3 size: 16 residues. The CDR3, as DNA: TGTGCCAGCAGCGTAGGGGCCGGCGGGAAGACCTACGAGCAGTACTTC. It specifies CASSVGAGGKTYEQYF.

The V gene is TRBV11-1, the J gene TRBJ2-1, with a weak D call TRBD1 (6 bases). V was clipped by 2 bases and J by 4 bases, with 15 bases between them. There are 16 residues in the CDR3. Germline lookup yields CDR1 SGHAT and CDR2 FQDESV (reference sequence). CDR3 DNA sequence: TGTGCCAGCAGCTTATCGTGGGACACGAGATACAATGAGCAGTTCTTC. It codes for CASSLSWDTRYNEQFF. Using reference TRBV11-1 and TRBJ2-1 for the parts outside the CDR3, the full variable domain is EAEVAQSPRYKITEKSQAVAFWCDPISGHATLYWYRQILGQGPELLVQFQDESVVDDSQLPKDRFSAERLKGVDSTLKIQPAELGDSAMYLCASSLSWDTRYNEQFFGPGTRLTVL.

This clonotype was seen repeatedly, ten times or more. The chain is built from TRBV6-1 and TRBJ2-7, with TRBD2 matching 14 bases. Trimming cost V 4 bases and J 7 bases; bases outside gene matches: 3. The V gene's germline CDR1 is MNHNS and CDR2 SASEGT. The CDR3 contains 14 residues. As DNA, the CDR3 is TGTGCCAGCAGTGGACTAGCGGGAGGGGGTGAGCAGTACTTC. This codes for CASSGLAGGGEQYF.

At least ten counts were recorded for this clonotype. This chain links TRBV18 with TRBJ2-3; D ambiguous. V dropped 1 base and J dropped 3 bases, with 8 bases sitting between them. Looked up from germline, CDR1 is KGHSH and CDR2 is LQKENI. The CDR3 spans 14 residues. The CDR3 region has the DNA TGTGCCAGCTCACCACAGGGATTGACAGATACGCAGTATTTT. Amino acid sequence: CASSPQGLTDTQYF. The full variable domain, with the rest looked up from reference TRBV18 and TRBJ2-3, is NAGVMQNPRHLVRRRGQEARLRCSPMKGHSHVYWYRQLPEEGLKFMVYLQKENIIDESGMPKERFSAEFPKEGPSILRIQQVVRGDSAAYFCASSPQGLTDTQYFGPGTRLTVL.

This clonotype appeared many times. The chain's CDR3 is CSAPLAGGRSSYEQYF. CDR3 nucleotide sequence: TGCAGTGCCCCCCTGGCAGGGGGCAGGAGCTCCTACGAGCAGTACTTC. The V gene is TRBV20-1, the J gene TRBJ2-7; the match to TRBD1 covers 8 bases. Losses at the gene ends were 6 bases for V and 0 bases for J; bases not matched to a gene: 13. This CDR3 is built from 16 residues. Germline CDR1 is DFQATT and CDR2 is SNEGSKA (reference sequence).

This clonotype was detected ten times or more. The chain uses TRBV20-1 and TRBJ1-1; possible D gene TRBD1, 5 bases. Germline V gene lookup returns CDR1 DFQATT and CDR2 SNEGSKA (reference sequence). This CDR3 has 12 residues. Trimming stripped 7 bases from V and 1 base from J, with 10 bases between. The CDR3 is CSEQGQNTEAFF. The CDR3, as DNA: TGCAGTGAGCAGGGCCAGAACACTGAAGCTTTCTTT.

The genes are TRBV28 and TRBJ1-6, with D uncertain. The V and J ends lost 2 bases and 9 bases respectively, with 14 bases between them. This CDR3 contains 15 residues. Germline CDR1 and CDR2: MDHEN and SYDVKM. This CDR3 reads CASSLASHGSSPLHF. The DNA of the CDR3 is TGTGCCAGCAGTTTAGCCAGCCACGGTAGTTCACCCCTCCACTTT. The full variable domain, rest sourced from reference TRBV28 and TRBJ1-6, is DVKVTQSSRYLVKRTGEKVFLECVQDMDHENMFWYRQDPGLGLRLIYFSYDVKMKEKGDIPEGYSVSREKKERFSLILESASTNQTSMYLCASSLASHGSSPLHFGNGTRLTVT.

CDR3 sequence: CASSTTALEGNTIYF. In DNA, the CDR3 is TGTGCCAGCAGCACGACAGCGCTTGAGGGAAACACCATATATTTT. V gene TRBV5-4 combines with J gene TRBJ1-3; tentative D call: TRBD1 (5 bases). The V gene lost 4 bases and the J gene lost 4 bases, with 15 bases spanning the gap. The germline gives CDR1 SGHNT, CDR2 YYREEE (reference sequence). The CDR3 is 15 amino acids.

This clonotype was counted many times. The rearrangement uses TRBV20-1 and TRBJ1-2; a possible D gene is TRBD1 (5 bases). The CDR3 covers 12 residues. Trimming shortened V by 4 bases and J by 4 bases, and 10 bases separated the two germline ends. Germline assignment: CDR1 DFQATT and CDR2 SNEGSKA (reference sequence). The CDR3 loop is CSATGTVYGYTF. CDR3 in DNA: TGCAGTGCTACCGGGACGGTCTATGGCTACACCTTC.

This chain connects TRBV7-2 to TRBJ2-5; 10 bases are a match to TRBD2. Trimming at V came to 1 base and at J to 4 bases, leaving 6 bases not matched to a gene. The CDR3 covers 16 residues. Germline CDR1 SGHTA, CDR2 FQGNSA. CDR3 coding DNA: TGTGCCAGCAGCTTAGAGAATAGCGGGGGGATAGAGACCCAGTACTTC. Encoded protein: CASSLENSGGIETQYF. Filled out from reference TRBV7-2 and TRBJ2-5, the complete variable domain reads GAGVSQSPSNKVTEKGKDVELRCDPISGHTALYWYRQSLGQGLEFLIYFQGNSAPDKSGLPSDRFSAERTGGSVSTLTIQRTQQEDSAVYLCASSLENSGGIETQYFGPGTRLLVL.

The chain employs TRBV10-2 and TRBJ2-7; either TRBD1 or TRBD2 may fit D (5 bases each). Germline CDR1 reads WSHSY; CDR2 reads SAAADI. The V end was cut by 3 bases, the J end by 3 bases, with 12 bases between. CDR3 length: 14 amino acids. The CDR3 loop is CASSDSGAYYEQYF. In DNA form, the CDR3 reads TGCGCCAGCAGTGATTCCGGGGCCTACTACGAGCAGTACTTC.

The V call is TRBV28, the J call TRBJ1-2; 8 nucleotides line up with TRBD1. The CDR3 covers 16 residues. The V segment lost 6 bases and the J segment 8 bases; nucleotides outside the gene matches: 17. CDR1 is MDHEN and CDR2 is SYDVKM in the germline V gene. CDR3 nucleotide sequence: TGTGCCAGCAGCCCGGCAGGAGGCAGGGGGCCCCGGGGCTACACCTTC. The encoded protein is CASSPAGGRGPRGYTF.

Only a few counts were recorded for this clonotype. The CDR3 DNA is TGTGCCAGCAGCTTAGAGGGACTAGCTACGCAGTATTTT. Its protein is CASSLEGLATQYF. The chain links TRBV7-9 to TRBJ2-3, with TRBD2 matching 9 bases. Trimming cost V 1 base and J 8 bases; bases outside gene matches: 1. CDR3 length equals 13 residues. CDR1 is SEHNR and CDR2 is FQNEAQ in the germline V gene (reference sequence).

This chain connects TRBV20-1 to TRBJ2-7, with 8 bases fitting TRBD2. After removal of 0 bases from V and 0 bases from J, the junction contained 13 bases not matched to a gene. Germline loops: CDR1 DFQATT, CDR2 SNEGSKA (reference sequence). The CDR3 extends over 18 amino acids. The CDR3 DNA reads as TGCAGTGCTAGAGATCGTTCACTAGCGGCCCGAAGCTCCTACGAGCAGTACTTC. Amino acid sequence: CSARDRSLAARSSYEQYF.

Only a few counts were recorded for this clonotype. V usage is TRBV5-1 and J usage is TRBJ2-3; 12 nucleotides line up with TRBD2. Germline V gene lookup returns CDR1 SGHRS and CDR2 YFSETQ. V was pared by 1 base and J by 5 bases, with 5 bases of the junction left unmatched. The CDR3 has 16 residues. The CDR3 reads CASSLPLAGGRDTQYF. Here the CDR3 DNA reads TGCGCCAGCAGCTTGCCCCTAGCGGGAGGGAGAGATACGCAGTATTTT.

This clonotype has only a few counts. The rearrangement joins TRBV29-1 to TRBJ2-1; D is ambiguous. Per the germline V gene, CDR1 is SQVTM and CDR2 is ANQGSEA. The CDR3 length is 14 residues. Trimming took 3 bases from V and 0 from J, leaving 9 bases between them. The CDR3 loop is CSVEQSSSYNEQFF. DNA of the CDR3: TGCAGCGTTGAGCAGTCGAGCTCCTACAATGAGCAGTTCTTC.

This clonotype has at least ten counts. This chain joins TRBV7-3 and TRBJ2-1, with TRBD2 matching over 15 bases. V shed 4 bases and J 8 bases; nucleotides not matched to a gene: 9. The CDR3 is 17 amino acids. Per the germline V gene, CDR1 is SGHTA and CDR2 is FQGTGA. The CDR3 coding sequence is TGTGCCAGCAGCTCGGGACTAGCGGGAGGAGACTGGGATGAGCAGTTCTTC. It translates to CASSSGLAGGDWDEQFF.

There are many counts of this clonotype. The chain has TRBV27 and TRBJ2-1; 8 bases are a match to TRBD2. Trimming took 0 bases from V and 10 from J; bases not matched to a gene: 8. Germline CDR1 MNHEY, CDR2 SMNVEV (reference sequence). This CDR3 has 15 residues. The CDR3: CASSLSRLAGSEQFF. Written as DNA, the CDR3 is TGTGCCAGCAGTTTATCTCGCCTAGCGGGCTCAGAGCAGTTCTTC.